Following are 13 T cell receptor beta chains from one sample sequenced in a study of T cells in Graves' hyperthyroidism and ophthalmopathy. The CDR3 regions of TCR beta were amplified from RNA transcripts. Researchers ran a first-round RT-PCR on the TCR CDR3 using the HTBI primer set. TCRdb passed the multiplex PCR reads through MiXCR, listing each CDR3 protein once. The table records about 540,000 distinct CDR3 sequences, more than 45% of them present only once. The sample consisted of peripheral blood or thyroid tissue (not recorded which). The receptors stem from a woman between 18 and 29 years old with Graves' hyperthyroidism.

J is TRBJ1-2 and V is TRBV2; maybe TRBD1 (5 bases). This CDR3 contains 16 residues. V was clipped by 4 bases and J by 8 bases, with 23 bases between them. CDR1 and CDR2 from the germline V gene are SNHLY and FYNNEI. CDR3 nucleotides: TGTGCCAGCAGTGGGACTAGCGGGACTTGGGGGTCGGGCTACACCTTC. Amino acid sequence: CASSGTSGTWGSGYTF.

This clonotype was found many times. The V gene is TRBV19, the J gene TRBJ2-1; D is possibly TRBD2 (5 bases). The V and J ends lost 3 bases and 1 base respectively, with 16 bases between them. This CDR3 is built from 17 residues. In germline, CDR1 is LNHDA, CDR2 SQIVND (reference sequence). DNA of the CDR3: TGTGCCAGTAGTATCCTGGCTAGCCGGTTTTCCTACAATGAGCAGTTCTTC. This gives the protein CASSILASRFSYNEQFF.

J is TRBJ2-7 and V is TRBV27; unclear D gene. This CDR3 is built from 14 residues. CDR1 is MNHEY and CDR2 is SMNVEV in the germline V gene (reference sequence). The V and J ends lost 0 bases and 3 bases respectively, with 9 bases between them. CDR3 loop: CASSLSGYDYEQYF. The DNA for the CDR3 is TGTGCCAGCAGTTTATCCGGGTACGACTACGAGCAGTACTTC.

Only a few counts were recorded for this clonotype. The CDR3 DNA reads TGTGCCAGCAGTTTCGGCAGGGGGTGGGGGGAGCTGTTTTTT. Its translation is CASSFGRGWGELFF. The J gene is TRBJ2-2, the V gene TRBV12-3 or TRBV12-4, with 7 bases aligning to TRBD1. The CDR3 sequence is 14 residues long. Losses at the gene ends were 3 bases for V and 8 bases for J; bases not matched to a gene: 6.

This clonotype has more than one count but fewer than ten. The chain recombines TRBV7-3 with TRBJ1-1; D not resolved. The germline V gene has CDR1 SGHTA and CDR2 FQGTGA. V gave up 7 bases and J gave up 0 bases, with 21 bases separating them. The CDR3 has 17 residues. The CDR3 DNA reads TGTGCCAGCAACCCCCCCCGGCGCGGGCTCTTGAACACTGAAGCTTTCTTT. This translates into CASNPPRRGLLNTEAFF.

This clonotype has at least ten counts. The V gene is TRBV6-1, the J gene TRBJ2-2, with 9 bases lining up with TRBD1. CDR1 and CDR2 from the germline V gene are MNHNS and SASEGT. CDR3 size: 15 residues. J was trimmed by 5 bases and V by 2 bases; bases with no gene match: 3. The CDR3 bases are TGTGCCAGCAGTGAATGGACAGGGGCAACCGGGGAGCTGTTTTTT. Amino acids: CASSEWTGATGELFF.

This clonotype was seen only a few times. V and J are TRBV18 and TRBJ2-5, with D perhaps TRBD1 or TRBD2 (5 bases each). The CDR3 extends over 14 amino acids. V lost 2 bases, J lost 1 base, and 8 bases lay in between. Germline CDR1 KGHSH, CDR2 LQKENI. The CDR3 bases are TGTGCCAGCTCACCAAACGGGGCCCAAGAGACCCAGTACTTC. This encodes CASSPNGAQETQYF.

The chain carries TRBV7-3 and TRBJ2-5; 12 bases line up with TRBD1. Trimming removed 5 bases from V and 6 bases from J; junction bases left unmatched: 13. From germline, CDR1 is SGHTA and CDR2 FQGTGA. The CDR3 covers 17 residues. The CDR3 DNA sequence: TGTGCCAGCAGCCCTGACCGGGACAGGGGGCCCGGGAAGACCCAGTACTTC. Protein product: CASSPDRDRGPGKTQYF.

The V gene is TRBV29-1, the J gene TRBJ1-4; 10 nucleotides match TRBD1. V lost 0 bases to trimming and J lost 6 bases; unmatched junction nucleotides: 10. CDR3 length equals 17 residues. The germline gives CDR1 SQVTM, CDR2 ANQGSEA. The CDR3 DNA is TGCAGCGTTGAAGATCTCCCTCGGACAGGGGGTGATGAAAAACTGTTTTTT. Translated: CSVEDLPRTGGDEKLFF.

This chain joins TRBV20-1 and TRBJ2-2; D is uncertain. The CDR3 spans 14 residues. V was trimmed by 3 bases and J by 3 bases, leaving 11 bases between them. In germline, CDR1 is DFQATT, CDR2 SNEGSKA (reference sequence). The CDR3 DNA sequence: TGCAGTGCTAGTGGGCATGGCTACACCGGGGAGCTGTTTTTT. This sequence encodes CSASGHGYTGELFF.

With regard to this clonotype: The missing conserved phenylalanine or tryptophan at the end of this CDR3 makes a read error likely. The chain couples TRBV20-1 to TRBJ1-2; D not resolved. The CDR3 has 15 residues. The V gene lost 0 bases and the J gene lost 0 bases, with 11 bases spanning the gap. Germline V gene sequence: CDR1 DFQATT, CDR2 SNEGSKA (reference sequence). The CDR3 is CSARDSLAANYGYTL. The CDR3 coding sequence is TGCAGTGCTAGAGATTCGCTGGCGGCTAACTATGGCTACACCCTC.

In its sample, this clonotype was seen many times. The DNA for the CDR3 is TGTGCCAGCAGCCCAGGGGCCCGTTCGAACACTGAAGCTTTCTTT. Translation: CASSPGARSNTEAFF. The chain recombines TRBV11-3 with TRBJ1-1; the D gene is possibly TRBD1 (6 bases). This CDR3 is built from 15 residues. The germline V gene encodes CDR1 SGHNT and CDR2 YENEEA. V was trimmed by 5 bases and J by 1 base, leaving 14 bases between them.

J is TRBJ2-6 and V is TRBV20-1, with D unresolved. Germline CDR1 and CDR2: DFQATT and SNEGSKA (reference sequence). The CDR3 consists of 14 residues. V was cut by 1 base and J by 2 bases, with 6 bases left in between. The CDR3 nucleotides are TGCAGTGCTAGAGGTGGGGCTGGGGCCAACGTCCTGACTTTC. Protein product: CSARGGAGANVLTF.